Listed here are 20 T cell receptor beta chains from one sample, sequenced in a study of cytomegalovirus exposure and HLA in healthy donors. Sequencing used immunoSEQ multiplex PCR; TCRdb keeps in-frame clones, though not all of them. The profile shows 65,000 or so clones, approximately 94% of them singletons. Specimen: PBMCs. Source of these receptors: a man younger than 35 in good health and CMV-seropositive.

The chain recombines TRBV7-9 with TRBJ2-5; TRBD2 is a possible D gene (6 bases). Germline V gene data show CDR1 as SEHNR and CDR2 as FQNEAQ (reference sequence). Trimming removed 0 bases from V and 3 bases from J, with 11 bases in between. The CDR3 runs to 15 residues. CDR3 in amino acids: CASSLAEGKEETQYF. DNA of the CDR3: TGTGCCAGCAGCTTAGCGGAGGGGAAGGAAGAGACCCAGTACTTC.

This chain connects TRBV7-2 to TRBJ2-1; D not resolved. V was shortened by 5 bases and J by 5 bases, with 10 bases between the two germline ends. This CDR3 comprises 13 residues. Germline CDR1 reads SGHTA; CDR2 reads FQGNSA. The CDR3 loop reads CASSLNRDNEQFF. The CDR3 region has the DNA TGTGCCAGCAGCCTAAACAGAGACAATGAGCAGTTCTTC.

The rearrangement joins TRBV10-3 to TRBJ1-1; D is undetermined. V lost 2 bases to trimming and J lost 5 bases, with 12 bases between them. Per germline, CDR1 ENHRY and CDR2 SYGVKD. The CDR3 spans 14 residues. CDR3 DNA: TGTGCCATCAGTGAGATTGGGGAGGGTACTGAAGCTTTCTTT. Translation gives CAISEIGEGTEAFF.

The table lists this clone with many counts. The chain uses TRBV6-4 and TRBJ2-3, with 15 positions matching TRBD2. J gave up 5 bases and V 5 bases, and 8 bases lay outside the gene matches. This CDR3 comprises 17 residues. CDR1 and CDR2 from the germline V gene are MRHNA and SNTAGT. The CDR3 bases are TGTGCCAGCAGTCAAGGACTAGCGGGAGGGAGTATAGATACGCAGTATTTT. Its protein product is CASSQGLAGGSIDTQYF.

The gene calls are TRBV2 and TRBJ2-6, with D possibly being TRBD1 (5 bases). Germline V gene sequence: CDR1 SNHLY, CDR2 FYNNEI. Trimming cost V 2 bases and J 0 bases, with 14 bases left between them. The CDR3 spans 18 residues. CDR3 nucleotides: TGTGCCAGCAGTGAACCCTACAGGCGGAGCTCTGGGGCCAACGTCCTGACTTTC. It specifies CASSEPYRRSSGANVLTF. Supplemented by reference TRBV2 and TRBJ2-6, the full variable domain reads EPEVTQTPSHQVTQMGQEVILRCVPISNHLYFYWYRQILGQKVEFLVSFYNNEISEKSEIFDDQFSVERPDGSNFTLKIRSTKLEDSAMYFCASSEPYRRSSGANVLTFGAGSRLTVL.

In nucleotides, the CDR3 is TGCAGCGTTGGGGCCTCCTACACCTTC. This gives the protein CSVGASYTF. This sequence joins TRBV29-1 and TRBJ1-2; no clear D gene. Per germline, CDR1 SQVTM and CDR2 ANQGSEA. There are 9 residues in the CDR3. V was shortened by 4 bases and J by 10 bases, with 7 bases between the two germline ends.

The V call is TRBV11-3, the J call TRBJ2-1, with D tentatively TRBD2 (7 bases). The CDR3 is made up of 14 amino acids. Trimming pared 7 bases from V and 6 bases from J, leaving 16 bases between. Germline CDR1 SGHNT, CDR2 YENEEA. The CDR3 is CASILGGGGNEQFF. The CDR3 bases are TGTGCCAGCATCCTCGGAGGGGGGGGCAATGAGCAGTTCTTC.

The chain couples TRBV7-8 to TRBJ1-6; perhaps TRBD1 as D (6 bases). The V gene lost 4 bases and the J gene lost 8 bases, with 18 bases spanning the gap. Germline lookup yields CDR1 SGHVS and CDR2 FQNEAQ. This CDR3 has 16 residues. The CDR3 coding sequence is TGTGCCAGCAGCTCCTCCCCCCCGGGACATCATTCACCCCTCCACTTT. Translated, it gives CASSSSPPGHHSPLHF.

The genes are TRBV18 and TRBJ2-7, with TRBD1 matching 11 bases. The V gene end was trimmed by 3 bases and the J gene end by 3 bases; junction bases not matched to a gene: 1. CDR3 length: 14 amino acids. Germline CDR1 KGHSH, CDR2 LQKENI. The CDR3 DNA is TGTGCCAGCTCACCGGGACAGGGGGTCTACGAGCAGTACTTC. Its protein product is CASSPGQGVYEQYF.

The chain is built from TRBV19 and TRBJ2-1; maybe TRBD2 (6 bases). V lost 3 bases to trimming and J lost 4 bases, with 13 bases between them. Germline lookup yields CDR1 LNHDA and CDR2 SQIVND (reference sequence). The CDR3 sequence is 15 residues long. The CDR3 DNA is TGTGCCAGTAGTATGGGGGGACTTAATTACAATGAGCAGTTCTTC. This sequence encodes CASSMGGLNYNEQFF. Looking up the rest from reference TRBV19 and TRBJ2-1 gives the full variable domain: DGGITQSPKYLFRKEGQNVTLSCEQNLNHDAMYWYRQDPGQGLRLIYYSQIVNDFQKGDIAEGYSVSREKKESFPLTVTSAQKNPTAFYLCASSMGGLNYNEQFFGPGTRLTVL.

The J gene is TRBJ1-4, the V gene TRBV11-2, with D uncertain. Per the germline V gene, CDR1 is SGHAT and CDR2 is FQNNGV. The CDR3 consists of 14 residues. Trimming shortened V by 3 bases and J by 5 bases, and 10 bases separated the two germline ends. The CDR3 here is CASSLLRENEKLFF. CDR3 nucleotides: TGTGCCAGCAGCTTGCTAAGGGAGAATGAAAAACTGTTTTTT. The whole variable domain, remainder taken from reference TRBV11-2 and TRBJ1-4, is EAGVAQSPRYKIIEKRQSVAFWCNPISGHATLYWYQQILGQGPKLLIQFQNNGVVDDSQLPKDRFSAERLKGVDSTLKIQPAKLEDSAVYLCASSLLRENEKLFFGSGTQLSVL.

The V gene is TRBV27, the J gene TRBJ2-1; TRBD2 matches at 7 bases. The CDR3 has 16 residues. With V trimmed by 8 bases and J by 3 bases, 13 bases remained unmatched. Germline CDR1 and CDR2: MNHEY and SMNVEV (reference sequence). The CDR3 loop is CASHRGSGVIYNEQFF. DNA for the CDR3: TGTGCCAGCCACCGGGGAAGCGGGGTTATCTACAATGAGCAGTTCTTC.

CDR3 sequence reads: CASRNPGLAGSQETQYF. CDR3 coding DNA: TGTGCCAGTAGAAACCCCGGACTAGCGGGTTCCCAAGAGACCCAGTACTTC. The V gene is TRBV21-1, the J gene TRBJ2-5; the table's D call TRBD2 went unverified against the DNA. TRBV21-1 is assigned pseudogene status. The CDR3 loop spans 17 amino acids.

This clone has just one count. The V call is TRBV9, the J call TRBJ2-7; tentative D call: TRBD1 (6 bases). CDR1 SGDLS and CDR2 YYNGEE come from the germline V gene. V was shortened by 3 bases and J by 4 bases, with 20 bases between the two germline ends. The CDR3 is 16 residues long. The CDR3 region has the DNA TGTGCCAGCAGCGCCGGACAGTCCGTCGGCGTGTACGAGCAGTACTTC. It encodes CASSAGQSVGVYEQYF.

This clone was seen once. The chain joins TRBV19 to TRBJ2-6; TRBD1 is a possible D gene (6 bases). The V end was cut by 6 bases, the J end by 0 bases, with 12 bases between. From germline, CDR1 is LNHDA and CDR2 SQIVND (reference sequence). The CDR3 contains 16 residues. The CDR3 DNA is TGTGCCAGTAGGTACAGGGTGAGCTCTGGGGCCAACGTCCTGACTTTC. Residues: CASRYRVSSGANVLTF.

V is TRBV18 and J is TRBJ2-3, with a tentative D call TRBD2 (6 bases). The CDR3 is made up of 16 amino acids. With 1 base removed from V and 4 bases from J, the gap between germline ends came to 15 bases. The germline gives CDR1 KGHSH, CDR2 LQKENI. The CDR3 bases are TGTGCCAGCTCACCACGGACGGGAGAGGTCGCAGATACGCAGTATTTT. This codes for CASSPRTGEVADTQYF.

The chain links TRBV7-9 to TRBJ1-2, with D possibly being TRBD1 (6 bases). The CDR3 runs 14 residues. Trimming removed 4 bases at V and 5 bases at J, with 14 bases between. Germline CDR1 SEHNR, CDR2 FQNEAQ (reference sequence). The CDR3 coding sequence is TGTGCCAGCAGCTCCGAGACAGGAGCTTATGGCTACACCTTC. This encodes CASSSETGAYGYTF.

This chain joins TRBV15 and TRBJ2-5; 7 bases align to TRBD2. The CDR3 sequence is 16 residues long. Germline CDR1 reads LNHNV; CDR2 reads YYDKDF (reference sequence). V was clipped by 5 bases and J by 5 bases; unmatched bases: 14. CDR3 sequence (DNA): TGTGCCACCAGCCATCCCCTAGCGGTTCCCCAGGAGACCCAGTACTTC. It encodes CATSHPLAVPQETQYF.

The chain couples TRBV2 to TRBJ2-5; TRBD1 is a possible D gene (6 bases). Germline V lookup: CDR1 SNHLY, CDR2 FYNNEI. Trimming removed 7 bases from V and 0 bases from J, with 6 bases in between. The CDR3 sequence is 12 residues long. CDR3 residues: CASNRDQETQYF. The DNA of the CDR3 is TGTGCCAGCAACAGGGACCAAGAGACCCAGTACTTC.

This clone was picked up one time. The chain employs TRBV18 and TRBJ2-7; maybe TRBD1 (6 bases). Per the germline V gene, CDR1 is KGHSH and CDR2 is LQKENI. The V gene lost 3 bases and the J gene lost 3 bases, with 12 bases spanning the gap. The CDR3 spans 14 residues. DNA of the CDR3: TGTGCCAGCTCACCGAGGCAGGGGAACTACGAGCAGTACTTC. Its translation is CASSPRQGNYEQYF. Drawing the rest from reference TRBV18 and TRBJ2-7, the complete variable domain is NAGVMQNPRHLVRRRGQEARLRCSPMKGHSHVYWYRQLPEEGLKFMVYLQKENIIDESGMPKERFSAEFPKEGPSILRIQQVVRGDSAAYFCASSPRQGNYEQYFGPGTRLTVT.